The 3 T cell receptor beta chains below were found in one sample sequenced in a study of T-cell memory formation after mild COVID-19. From the 5' RACE reads, TCRdb called clonotypes with MiXCR, one entry per CDR3 protein. This repertoire shows under 40,000 distinct CDR3 sequences, 7.5% to 8% found once; its top ten account for under 30%. The sample consisted of PBMCs or a T cell subset sorted from them (not recorded which). These receptors were collected from a man between 18 and 35 years old who had mild COVID-19 (a few samples of this study predate the infection). Cell type and time point are not known.

This clonotype appeared many times. V usage is TRBV5-1 and J usage is TRBJ2-3; no firm D call. Per the germline V gene, CDR1 is SGHRS and CDR2 is YFSETQ. The CDR3 extends over 13 amino acids. Between the trimmed V and J ends, which lost 4 bases and 6 bases, there was a span of 12 bases. In nucleotides, the CDR3 is TGCGCCAGCAGCCCCCGGCCATTGGATACGCAGTATTTT. Its translation is CASSPRPLDTQYF.

This clonotype was seen more than once but under ten times. The rearrangement joins TRBV29-1 to TRBJ2-1; 7 bases are a match to TRBD1. Unmatched junction bases numbered 8, after V lost 1 base and J lost 5 bases. CDR1 is SQVTM, CDR2 ANQGSEA, per germline. The CDR3 has 15 amino acids. The CDR3 region has the DNA TGCAGCGTTGAAGCCTCGCTAGGGACAGACAATGAGCAGTTCTTC. It yields the protein CSVEASLGTDNEQFF.

This clonotype was observed at least ten times. The rearrangement joins TRBV20-1 to TRBJ2-3; the match to TRBD1 covers 9 bases. V lost 6 bases and J lost 4; bases outside the gene matches: 11. In germline, CDR1 is DFQATT, CDR2 SNEGSKA (reference sequence). The CDR3 runs to 15 residues. For the CDR3, the DNA is TGCAGTGCCCACTCCGGGACAGGGCGTTCAGATACGCAGTATTTT. Its translation: CSAHSGTGRSDTQYF.